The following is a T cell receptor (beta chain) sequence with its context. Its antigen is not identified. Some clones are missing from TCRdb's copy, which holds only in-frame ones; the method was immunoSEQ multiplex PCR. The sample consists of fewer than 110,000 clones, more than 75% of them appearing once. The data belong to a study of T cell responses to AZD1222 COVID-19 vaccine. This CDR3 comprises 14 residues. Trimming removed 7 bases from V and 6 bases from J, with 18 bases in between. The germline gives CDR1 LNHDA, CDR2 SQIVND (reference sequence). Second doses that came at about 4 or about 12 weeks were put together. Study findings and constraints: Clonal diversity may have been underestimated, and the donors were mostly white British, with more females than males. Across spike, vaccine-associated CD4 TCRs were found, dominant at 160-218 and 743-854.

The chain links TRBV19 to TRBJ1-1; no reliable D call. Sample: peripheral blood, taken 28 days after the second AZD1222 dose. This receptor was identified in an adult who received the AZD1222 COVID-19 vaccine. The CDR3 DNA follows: TGTGCCAGTACCCACGTGAGCCAGCGGGCTGAAGCTTTCTTT. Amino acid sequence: CASTHVSQRAEAFF.